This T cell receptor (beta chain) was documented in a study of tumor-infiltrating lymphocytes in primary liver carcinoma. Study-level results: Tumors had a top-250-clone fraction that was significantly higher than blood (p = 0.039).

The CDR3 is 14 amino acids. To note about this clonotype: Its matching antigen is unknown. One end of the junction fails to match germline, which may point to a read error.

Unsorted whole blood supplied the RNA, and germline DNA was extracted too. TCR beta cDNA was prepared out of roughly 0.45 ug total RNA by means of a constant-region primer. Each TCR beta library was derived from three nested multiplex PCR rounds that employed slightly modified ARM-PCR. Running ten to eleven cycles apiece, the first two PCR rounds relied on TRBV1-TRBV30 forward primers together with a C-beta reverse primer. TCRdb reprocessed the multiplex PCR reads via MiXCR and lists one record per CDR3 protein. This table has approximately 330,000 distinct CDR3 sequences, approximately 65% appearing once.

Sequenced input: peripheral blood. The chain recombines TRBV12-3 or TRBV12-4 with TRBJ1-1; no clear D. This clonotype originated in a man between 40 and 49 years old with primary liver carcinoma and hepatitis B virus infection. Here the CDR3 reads CASSLLPEGTEAVF. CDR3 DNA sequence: TGTGCCAGCAGTTTACTGCCAGAGGGCACTGAAGCCGTCTTT.